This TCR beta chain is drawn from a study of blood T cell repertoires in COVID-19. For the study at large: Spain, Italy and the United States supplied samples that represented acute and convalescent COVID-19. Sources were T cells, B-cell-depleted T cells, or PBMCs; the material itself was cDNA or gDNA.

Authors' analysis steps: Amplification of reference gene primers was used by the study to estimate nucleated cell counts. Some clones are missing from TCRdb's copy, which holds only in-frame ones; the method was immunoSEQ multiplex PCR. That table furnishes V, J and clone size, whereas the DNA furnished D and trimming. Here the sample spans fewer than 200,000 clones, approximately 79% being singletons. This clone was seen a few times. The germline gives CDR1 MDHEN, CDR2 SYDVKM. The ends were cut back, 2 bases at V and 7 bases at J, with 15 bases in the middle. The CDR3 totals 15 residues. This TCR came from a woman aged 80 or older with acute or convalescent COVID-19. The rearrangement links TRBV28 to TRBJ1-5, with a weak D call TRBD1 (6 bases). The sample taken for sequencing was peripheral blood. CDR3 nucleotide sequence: TGTGCCAGCAGTTTAGGGGGGGCGCGGGCCCAGCCCCAGCATTTT. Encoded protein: CASSLGGARAQPQHF.